This T cell receptor (beta chain) originates from a study of Graves' ophthalmopathy and Graves' hyperthyroidism. Overall study results and limits: Blood also contained most of the expanded thyroid clonotypes above 0.001 frequency.

For donors with ophthalmopathy, the disease showed moderate-to-severe activity, reached CAS ≥3 and NOSPECS ≥4, and had lasted under 3 months. Clinical symptoms and serum thyroxine were used for diagnosis; TRAb, thyroid ultrasound and orbital computed tomography were also relied on. Out of about 10 ml of fresh peripheral blood, PBMCs were obtained. Concerning this clonotype itself: The antigen remains undetermined.

For repertoire sequencing, the TCR beta CDR3 regions were amplified from RNA transcripts. First-round RT-PCR relied on HTBI primers, and a second-round multiplex PCR came next. TCRdb independently ran MiXCR on the multiplex PCR reads; one entry per CDR3 protein. Counted here are about half a million distinct CDR3 sequences, 14% occurring once; the ten biggest clones make up about 9.4%. Sequenced input: blood. This clonotype was sampled from a young woman with Graves' ophthalmopathy.

DNA for the CDR3: TGCGCCAGCGCTCGGAGGGACAGGAGATACGAGCAGTACTTC. Amino acids: CASARRDRRYEQYF. The chain has TRBV10-1 and TRBJ2-7; 8 bases line up with TRBD1. The CDR3 is 14 amino acids. CDR1 and CDR2 from the germline V gene are WNHNN and SYGVQD (reference sequence). Trimming took 8 bases from V and 4 from J; bases not matched to a gene: 10.